The sequence of this TCR beta chain was determined in a study of early T cells in non-severe SARS-CoV-2 infection. TCRdb re-analysed the 5' RACE reads in MiXCR, keeping a single row per CDR3 protein. The sample shows about 64,000 distinct CDR3 sequences, roughly 12% of them seen only once. The CDR3 consists of 14 residues. V was trimmed by 4 bases and J by 7 bases, leaving 17 bases between them. CDR1 is SGHDN, CDR2 FVKESK, per germline. Material: whole blood, obtained at baseline. The chain links TRBV14 to TRBJ2-7, with D perhaps being TRBD1 or TRBD2 (5 bases each). The TCR was taken from an adult who was a healthcare worker with PCR-confirmed SARS-CoV-2 infection or an uninfected control (not recorded which). The CDR3 DNA reads TGTGCCAGCAGCCCACCGGGCTCGTGGGGGGAGCAGTACTTC. Amino acid sequence: CASSPPGSWGEQYF.